The clone carrying this T cell receptor beta chain came up once. This specimen comes from a study of blood T cell repertoires in COVID-19. Overall study: Both acute and convalescent COVID-19 samples were obtained from the United States, Italy and Spain. In each case, the material was cDNA or gDNA derived from T cells, B-cell-depleted T cells, or PBMCs.

There are 13 residues in the CDR3. The germline V and J ends were trimmed by 3 bases and 3 bases, with 8 bases remaining between them. Per the germline V gene, CDR1 is SGHTA and CDR2 is FQGNSA. In the source study's methods: Using reference gene primer amplification, nucleated cell counts were estimated. TCRdb keeps only in-frame clones here, not all; method: immunoSEQ multiplex PCR. V and J calls plus clone size are reproduced from that table; the DNA served to infer D and trimming. The sample has about 100,000 clones, about 80% seen once. Source material: peripheral blood. This chain connects TRBV7-2 to TRBJ1-2, with D tentatively TRBD1 (5 bases). The clonotype originates from a man in his 70s with acute or convalescent COVID-19. The CDR3 is CASSLGRDYGYTF. CDR3 nucleotide sequence: TGTGCCAGCAGCTTGGGCAGGGACTATGGCTACACCTTC. Full variable domain (remainder filled in from reference TRBV7-2 and TRBJ1-2): GAGVSQSPSNKVTEKGKDVELRCDPISGHTALYWYRQSLGQGLEFLIYFQGNSAPDKSGLPSDRFSAERTGGSVSTLTIQRTQQEDSAVYLCASSLGRDYGYTFGSGTRLTVV.